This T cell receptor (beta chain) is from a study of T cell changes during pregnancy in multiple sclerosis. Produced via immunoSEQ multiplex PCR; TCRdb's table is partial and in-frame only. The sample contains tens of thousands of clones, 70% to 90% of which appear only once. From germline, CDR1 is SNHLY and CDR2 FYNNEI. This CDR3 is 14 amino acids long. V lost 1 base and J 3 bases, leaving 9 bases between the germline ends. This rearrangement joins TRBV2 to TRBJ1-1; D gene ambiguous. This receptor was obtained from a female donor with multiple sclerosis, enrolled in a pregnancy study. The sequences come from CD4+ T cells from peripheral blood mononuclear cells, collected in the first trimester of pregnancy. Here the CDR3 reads CASSEEGGYTEAFF. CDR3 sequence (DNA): TGTGCCAGCAGTGAAGAAGGAGGGTACACTGAAGCTTTCTTT.